This T cell receptor beta chain was obtained from a study of CD8 T cells in ankylosing spondylitis. Points from the study as a whole: Disease-associated clones were reportedly significantly overrepresented in matched ankylosing spondylitis synovial fluid. There was a TCR beta motif, made of 7 or 8 highly homologous variants, that appeared characteristic of ankylosing spondylitis blood.

This clonotype was detected many times. The antigen remains unidentified. The CDR3 runs 18 residues. Germline trimming cut 5 bases from V and 0 bases from J; bases unmatched to any gene: 6. TCRdb independently ran MiXCR on the 5' RACE reads; one entry per CDR3 protein. Counted here are approximately 520,000 distinct CDR3 sequences, 5.3% occurring once; the ten biggest clones make up around 3.5%. This sequence was found in a male donor with ankylosing spondylitis. The sequenced material came from blood, either unsorted or a sorted T cell fraction (not recorded which). This chain links TRBV12-3 or TRBV12-4 with TRBJ1-6, with 11 bases lining up with TRBD1. The CDR3 region is CASSPGGTGGSYNSPLHF. The DNA for the CDR3 is TGTGCCAGCAGTCCTGGGGGGACAGGGGGCTCCTATAATTCACCCCTCCACTTT.